These T cell receptor beta chains were read from a single sample in a study of OX40 agonist ivuxolimab in advanced cancers. Sequencing was performed with immunoSEQ multiplex PCR; in TCRdb, only in-frame clones are kept and a portion is missing. The sample holds approximately 120,000 clones; under 95% are singletons and the top ten take roughly 0.85%. Source: CD4+ or CD8+ T cells sorted from blood, taken in a trial of the OX40 agonist ivuxolimab. All receptors derive from an adult with an advanced solid tumor such as melanoma, head and neck, liver or kidney cancer. Each CDR3 is given with its conserved first and last residue. Each record gives: J gene, clone size, V gene, D gene, CDR3 protein, CDR3 DNA. D genes are given only for firm matches. For some rows the clone size is stated as once, few or many, or as a class when expanded; others skip it.

TRBJ2-7 | NA | TRBV7-9 | NA | CASSFRTVYEQYF | TGTGCCAGCAGCTTTCGGACAGTCTACGAGCAGTACTTC
TRBJ2-5 | NA | TRBV19 | NA | CASSIRRETQYF | TGTGCCAGTAGTATAAGAAGGGAGACCCAGTACTTC
TRBJ1-4 | NA | TRBV28 | NA | CASSLGRGDEKLFF | TGTGCCAGCAGTTTAGGCAGGGGCGATGAAAAACTGTTTTTT
TRBJ2-7 | NA | TRBV5-6 | NA | CASYLAGSYEQYF | TGTGCCAGCTACTTGGCAGGGAGCTACGAGCAGTACTTC
TRBJ1-5 | NA | TRBV28 | TRBD1 | CASSLMAGGTWQPQHF | TGTGCCAGCAGTTTAATGGCAGGGGGTACGTGGCAGCCCCAGCATTTT
TRBJ1-1 | once | TRBV6-5 | NA | CASSYVLFTPNTEAFF | TGTGCCAGCAGTTACGTTCTGTTTACGCCGAACACTGAAGCTTTCTTT
TRBJ2-2 | NA | TRBV7-3 | NA | CASSLIPGAGELFF | TGTGCCAGCAGCTTAATCCCAGGGGCCGGGGAGCTGTTTTTT
TRBJ2-1 | NA | TRBV9 | TRBD2 | CASTPSGGPLNEQFF | TGTGCCAGCACCCCCAGCGGGGGACCCCTAAATGAGCAGTTCTTC
TRBJ2-3 | NA | TRBV5-4 | NA | CASSFDRGSTDTQYF | TGTGCCAGCAGCTTTGATCGGGGAAGCACAGATACGCAGTATTTT
TRBJ2-7 | NA | TRBV6-5 | TRBD1 | CASSYRDRGRYEQYF | TGTGCCAGCAGTTACAGGGACAGGGGCCGCTACGAGCAGTACTTC
TRBJ1-1 | NA | TRBV27 | NA | CASSGPGGTEAFF | TGTGCCAGCAGTGGCCCCGGGGGCACTGAAGCTTTCTTT
TRBJ1-5 | NA | TRBV5-1 | NA | CASSDGQNSNQPQHF | TGCGCCAGCAGCGACGGACAGAATAGCAATCAGCCCCAGCATTTT
TRBJ2-2 | NA | TRBV5-1 | NA | CASRAGTSNTGELFF | TGCGCCAGCAGGGCCGGGACTTCGAACACCGGGGAGCTGTTTTTT
TRBJ1-2 | NA | TRBV6-5 | NA | CASSGWYGYTF | TGTGCCAGCTCGGGGTGGTATGGCTACACCTTC
TRBJ2-1 | NA | TRBV7-2 | TRBD2 | CASSLGREGPHEQFF | TGTGCCAGCAGCTTAGGGCGGGAGGGCCCCCATGAGCAGTTCTTC
TRBJ2-7 | NA | TRBV10-3 | NA | CAISSGLIYEQYF | TGTGCCATCAGTTCGGGACTTATCTACGAGCAGTACTTC
TRBJ2-7 | NA | TRBV5-1 | TRBD2 | CASSRGVSGSDEQYF | TGCGCCAGCAGCCGCGGAGTAAGCGGGAGTGACGAGCAGTACTTC